The following is a T cell receptor (beta chain) sequence with its context. Its antigen is as yet unknown. This CDR3 is also generated by other DNA sequences in the sample. The sample belongs to a study of shared clonotypes between healthy human individuals. CD45RO-negative cells were positively selected for CCR7, leaving out terminally differentiated effector memory CD45RA+ cells. The germline CDR1 and CDR2 sequences are SNHLY and FYNNEI. Losses at the gene ends were 6 bases for V and 1 base for J; bases not matched to a gene: 1. The CDR3 is made up of 13 amino acids. Study observations and caveats: Naive CD4 clonotypes overlapped across a handful of donors at around 4.7%. All-four-donor shared clonotypes had higher generation probabilities than non-shared clonotypes did.

Profiled with immunoSEQ multiplex PCR; TCRdb holds only in-frame clones, not every one. The sample lists about 680,000 clones; roughly nine tenths were seen once. The sample was naive CD8+ T cells sorted from blood. The rearrangement joins TRBV2 to TRBJ1-1; 8 bases align to TRBD1. The clonotype originates from a man aged 30-40 years in good health. The DNA for the CDR3 is TGTGCCAGCAGCGGACAGGGGAACACTGAAGCTTTCTTT. It yields the protein CASSGQGNTEAFF.